The 11 T cell receptor beta chains presented below share a single source sample, sequenced in a study of blood T cell repertoires in COVID-19. Profiling relied on immunoSEQ multiplex PCR, and the TCRdb table lists in-frame clones only, not all of them. Counted here are some 260,000 clones, under 90% occurring once; the ten biggest clones make up approximately 4%. Sequenced input: PBMCs or T cells enriched from blood (not recorded which). Receptor source: a man younger than 45 with acute COVID-19.

This chain joins TRBV11-3 and TRBJ2-5; possible D gene TRBD2, 6 bases. The CDR3 runs 13 residues. Germline V gene lookup returns CDR1 SGHNT and CDR2 YENEEA. Trimming took 5 bases from V and 2 from J, leaving 9 bases between them. The CDR3 loop reads CASSGGSQETQYF. CDR3 in DNA: TGTGCCAGCAGCGGGGGGTCTCAAGAGACCCAGTACTTC.

This rearrangement joins TRBV30 to TRBJ2-1; the D gene is possibly TRBD1 (6 bases). V lost 0 bases and J 9 bases, leaving 15 bases between the germline ends. Germline CDR1 GTSNPN, CDR2 SVGIG (reference sequence). This CDR3 contains 14 residues. CDR3 bases: TGTGCCTGGAGTGTACGGCTGGGGGCGGCTGAGCAGTTCTTC. Translated, it gives CAWSVRLGAAEQFF. Using reference TRBV30 and TRBJ2-1 for the parts outside the CDR3, the full variable domain is SQTIHQWPATLVQPVGSPLSLECTVEGTSNPNLYWYRQAAGRGLQLLFYSVGIGQISSEVPQNLSASRPQDRQFILSSKKLLLSDSGFYLCAWSVRLGAAEQFFGPGTRLTVL.

The genes are TRBV2 and TRBJ1-2; a weak D match, TRBD1 (6 bases). This CDR3 is 12 amino acids long. Germline V gene sequence: CDR1 SNHLY, CDR2 FYNNEI. V was clipped by 3 bases and J by 7 bases, with 9 bases between them. CDR3 residues: CASSDAGAGYTF. DNA of the CDR3: TGTGCCAGCAGTGACGCGGGGGCTGGCTACACCTTC.

This clone appeared a single time. The CDR3 is CASSFPAGAGEKLFF. In nucleotides, the CDR3 is TGTGCCAGCAGTTTTCCGGCAGGGGCAGGCGAAAAACTGTTTTTT. The chain recombines TRBV28 with TRBJ1-4; D is possibly TRBD1 (6 bases). Germline loops: CDR1 MDHEN, CDR2 SYDVKM. The germline V and J ends were trimmed by 3 bases and 8 bases, with 16 bases remaining between them. CDR3 length: 15 residues.

The chain is built from TRBV6-7 and TRBJ2-3; D is possibly TRBD1 (6 bases). TRBV6-7 is an open reading frame, and its role is uncertain. Trimming pared 6 bases from V and 2 bases from J, leaving 24 bases between. The CDR3 runs to 18 residues. The CDR3 loop is CASRDKGIRGHPTDTQYF. In DNA, the CDR3 is TGTGCCAGCAGAGACAAGGGCATACGGGGACACCCCACAGATACGCAGTATTTT.

V gene TRBV12-3 or TRBV12-4 combines with J gene TRBJ2-2; possible D gene TRBD1, 7 bases. The CDR3 spans 13 residues. The ends were cut back, 11 bases at V and 0 bases at J, with 10 bases in the middle. The DNA for the CDR3 is TGTGCCGGCGGGACAGCGAACACCGGGGAGCTGTTTTTT. It encodes CAGGTANTGELFF.

This clone was detected many times. The chain is built from TRBV9 and TRBJ2-2; TRBD2 agrees at 10 bases. The CDR3 is 16 amino acids. V lost 3 bases to trimming and J lost 7 bases; unmatched junction nucleotides: 9. Germline V gene sequence: CDR1 SGDLS, CDR2 YYNGEE. The CDR3 coding sequence is TGTGCCAGCAGCGCCAGCCCTAGCGGGAGTGGCGGGGAGCTGTTTTTT. Translation gives CASSASPSGSGGELFF.

CDR3 region: CASSTTGSRYGYTF. Here the CDR3 DNA reads TGTGCCAGTAGTACAACAGGGTCCCGCTATGGCTACACCTTC. The chain is built from TRBV19 and TRBJ1-2; TRBD1 might be the D (6 bases). V was shortened by 4 bases and J by 4 bases, with 13 bases between the two germline ends. Germline V gene sequence: CDR1 LNHDA, CDR2 SQIVND (reference sequence). The CDR3 consists of 14 residues.

This CDR3 reads CASSSRTGGPGELFF. The CDR3 DNA is TGTGCCAGCAGCTCAAGGACAGGGGGTCCCGGGGAGCTGTTTTTT. The chain combines TRBV14 with TRBJ2-2, with TRBD1 matching over 10 bases. This CDR3 has 15 residues. The germline CDR1 and CDR2 sequences are SGHDN and FVKESK. V trimming: 5 bases; J trimming: 6 bases; junction bases outside the gene matches: 6.

This CDR3 is CASSGTGDPATYNEQFF. CDR3 coding DNA: TGTGCCAGCAGCGGAACAGGGGATCCAGCCACCTACAATGAGCAGTTCTTC. The chain employs TRBV21-1 and TRBJ2-1; TRBD1, the table's D call, lacks a check against the DNA. TRBV21-1 counts as a pseudogene. The CDR3 extends over 17 amino acids.

The chain links TRBV9 to TRBJ1-4; D may be TRBD1 (5 bases). CDR1 and CDR2 from the germline V gene are SGDLS and YYNGEE. Trimming stripped 3 bases from V and 5 bases from J, with 20 bases between. The CDR3 runs 17 residues. CDR3 nucleotide sequence: TGTGCCAGCAGCGCGGCGGCCCACAGTGGGGGGAATGAAAAACTGTTTTTT. Protein product: CASSAAAHSGGNEKLFF.